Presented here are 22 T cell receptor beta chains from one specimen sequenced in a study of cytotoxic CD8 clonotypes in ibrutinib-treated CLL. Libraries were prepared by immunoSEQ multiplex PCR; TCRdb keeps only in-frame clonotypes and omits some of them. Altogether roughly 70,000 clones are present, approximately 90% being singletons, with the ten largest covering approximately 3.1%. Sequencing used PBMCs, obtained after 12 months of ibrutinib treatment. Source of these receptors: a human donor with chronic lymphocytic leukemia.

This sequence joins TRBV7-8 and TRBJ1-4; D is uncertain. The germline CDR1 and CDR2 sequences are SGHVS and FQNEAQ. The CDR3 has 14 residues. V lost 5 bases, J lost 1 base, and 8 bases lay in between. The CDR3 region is CASSPSRTNEKLFF. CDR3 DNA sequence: TGTGCCAGCAGCCCATCGCGAACTAATGAAAAACTGTTTTTT. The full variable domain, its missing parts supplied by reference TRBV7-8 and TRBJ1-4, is GAGVSQSPRYKVAKRGQDVALRCDPISGHVSLFWYQQALGQGPEFLTYFQNEAQLDKSGLPSDRFFAERPEGSVSTLKIQRTQQEDSAVYLCASSPSRTNEKLFFGSGTQLSVL.

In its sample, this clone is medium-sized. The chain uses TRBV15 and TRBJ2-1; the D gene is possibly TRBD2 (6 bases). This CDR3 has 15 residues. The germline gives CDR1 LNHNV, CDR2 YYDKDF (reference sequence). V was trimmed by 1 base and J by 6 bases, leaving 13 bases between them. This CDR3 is CATSRVRDSGNEQFF. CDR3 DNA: TGTGCCACCAGCAGAGTTCGGGATAGCGGCAATGAGCAGTTCTTC. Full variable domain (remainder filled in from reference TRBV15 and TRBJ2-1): DAMVIQNPRYQVTQFGKPVTLSCSQTLNHNVMYWYQQKSSQAPKLLFHYYDKDFNNEADTPDNFQSRRPNTSFCFLDIRSPGLGDTAMYLCATSRVRDSGNEQFFGPGTRLTVL.

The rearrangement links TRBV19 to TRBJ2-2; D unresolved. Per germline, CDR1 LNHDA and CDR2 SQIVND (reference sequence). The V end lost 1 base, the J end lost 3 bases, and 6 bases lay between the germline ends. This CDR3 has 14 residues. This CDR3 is CASSIGWDTGELFF. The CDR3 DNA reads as TGTGCCAGTAGTATAGGGTGGGACACCGGGGAGCTGTTTTTT.

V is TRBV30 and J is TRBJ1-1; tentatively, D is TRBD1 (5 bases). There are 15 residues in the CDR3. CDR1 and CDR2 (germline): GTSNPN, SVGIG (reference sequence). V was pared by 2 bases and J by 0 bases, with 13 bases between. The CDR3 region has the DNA TGTGCCTGGAGTCGATTTCAGGGCATGAACACTGAAGCTTTCTTT. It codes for CAWSRFQGMNTEAFF.

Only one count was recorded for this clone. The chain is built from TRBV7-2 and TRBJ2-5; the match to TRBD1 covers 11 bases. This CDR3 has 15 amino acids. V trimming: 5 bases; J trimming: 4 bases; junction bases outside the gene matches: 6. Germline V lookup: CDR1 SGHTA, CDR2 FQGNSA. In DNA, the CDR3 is TGTGCCAGCAGCCTGGGACAGGGGGTGAGAGAGACCCAGTACTTC. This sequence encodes CASSLGQGVRETQYF.

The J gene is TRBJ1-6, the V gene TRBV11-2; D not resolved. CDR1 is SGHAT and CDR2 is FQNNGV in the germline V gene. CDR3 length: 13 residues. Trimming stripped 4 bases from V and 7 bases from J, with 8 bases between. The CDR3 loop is CASSSDGNSPLHF. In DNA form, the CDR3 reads TGTGCCAGCAGCTCGGACGGCAATTCACCCCTCCACTTT.

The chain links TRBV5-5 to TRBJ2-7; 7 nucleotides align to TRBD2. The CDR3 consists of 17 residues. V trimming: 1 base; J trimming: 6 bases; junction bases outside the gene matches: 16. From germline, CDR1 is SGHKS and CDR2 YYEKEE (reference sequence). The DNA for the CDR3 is TGTGCCAGCAGCTTGCGGGTAGCGGGTGCCTTTCCGGCCGAGCAGTACTTC. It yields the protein CASSLRVAGAFPAEQYF.

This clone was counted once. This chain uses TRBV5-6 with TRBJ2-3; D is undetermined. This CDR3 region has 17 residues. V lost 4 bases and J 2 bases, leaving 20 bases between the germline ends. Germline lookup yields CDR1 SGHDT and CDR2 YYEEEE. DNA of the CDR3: TGTGCCAGCAGCACCCAAACAGACATTTTTCCCACAGATACGCAGTATTTT. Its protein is CASSTQTDIFPTDTQYF.

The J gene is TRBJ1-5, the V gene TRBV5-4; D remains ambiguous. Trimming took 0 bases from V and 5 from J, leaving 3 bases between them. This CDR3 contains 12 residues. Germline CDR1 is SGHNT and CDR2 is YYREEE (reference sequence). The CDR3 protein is CASSLVDQPQHF. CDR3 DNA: TGTGCCAGCAGCTTGGTAGATCAGCCCCAGCATTTT.

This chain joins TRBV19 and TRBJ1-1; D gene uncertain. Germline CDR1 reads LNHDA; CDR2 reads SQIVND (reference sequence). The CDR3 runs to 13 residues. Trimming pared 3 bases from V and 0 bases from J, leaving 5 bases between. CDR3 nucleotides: TGTGCCAGTAGTATCAATATGAACACTGAAGCTTTCTTT. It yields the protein CASSINMNTEAFF.

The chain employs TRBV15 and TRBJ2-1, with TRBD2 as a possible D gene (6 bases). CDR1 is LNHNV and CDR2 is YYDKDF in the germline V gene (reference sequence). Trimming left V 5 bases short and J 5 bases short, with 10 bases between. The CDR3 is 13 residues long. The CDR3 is CATSWGLNNEQFF. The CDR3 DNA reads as TGTGCCACCAGCTGGGGACTCAACAATGAGCAGTTCTTC.

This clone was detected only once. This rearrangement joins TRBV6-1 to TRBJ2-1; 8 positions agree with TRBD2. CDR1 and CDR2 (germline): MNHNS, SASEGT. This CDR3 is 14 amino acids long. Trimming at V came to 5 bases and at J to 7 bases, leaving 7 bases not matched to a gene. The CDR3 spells CASSPLAGVNEQFF. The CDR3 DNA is TGTGCCAGCAGTCCGCTAGCGGGCGTGAATGAGCAGTTCTTC.

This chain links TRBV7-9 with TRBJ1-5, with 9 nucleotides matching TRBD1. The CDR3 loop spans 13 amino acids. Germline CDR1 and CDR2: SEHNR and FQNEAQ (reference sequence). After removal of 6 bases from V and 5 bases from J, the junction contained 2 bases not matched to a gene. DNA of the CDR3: TGTGCCAGCAGTAGACAGGGGGATCAGCCCCAGCATTTT. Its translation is CASSRQGDQPQHF. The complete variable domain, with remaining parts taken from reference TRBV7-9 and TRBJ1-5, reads DTGVSQNPRHKITKRGQNVTFRCDPISEHNRLYWYRQTLGQGPEFLTYFQNEAQLEKSRLLSDRFSAERPKGSFSTLEIQRTEQGDSAMYLCASSRQGDQPQHFGDGTRLSIL.

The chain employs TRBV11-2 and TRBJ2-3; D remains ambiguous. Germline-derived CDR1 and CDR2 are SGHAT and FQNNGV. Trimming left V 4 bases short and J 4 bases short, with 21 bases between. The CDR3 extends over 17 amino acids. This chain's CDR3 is CASSSGNGWMGADTQYF. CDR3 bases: TGTGCCAGCAGCTCCGGAAATGGCTGGATGGGTGCAGATACGCAGTATTTT.

CDR3 protein: CASSLGVFSSTQYF. CDR3 DNA: TGTGCCAGCAGCTTGGGGGTTTTTAGTTCGACCCAGTACTTC. The rearrangement links TRBV7-9 to TRBJ2-5, with D perhaps given as TRBD1 or TRBD2 (5 bases each). The CDR3 is 14 amino acids. CDR1 and CDR2 (germline): SEHNR, FQNEAQ (reference sequence). Trimming removed 3 bases from V and 7 bases from J, with 15 bases in between.

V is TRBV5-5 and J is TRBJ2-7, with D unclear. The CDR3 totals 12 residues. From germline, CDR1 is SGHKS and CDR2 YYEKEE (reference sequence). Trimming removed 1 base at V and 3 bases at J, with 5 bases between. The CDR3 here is CASSLRSYEQYF. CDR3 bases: TGTGCCAGCAGCTTGCGGAGCTACGAGCAGTACTTC. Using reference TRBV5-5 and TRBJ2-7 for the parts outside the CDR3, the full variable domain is DAGVTQSPTHLIKTRGQQVTLRCSPISGHKSVSWYQQVLGQGPQFIFQYYEKEERGRGNFPDRFSARQFPNYSSELNVNALLLGDSALYLCASSLRSYEQYFGPGTRLTVT.

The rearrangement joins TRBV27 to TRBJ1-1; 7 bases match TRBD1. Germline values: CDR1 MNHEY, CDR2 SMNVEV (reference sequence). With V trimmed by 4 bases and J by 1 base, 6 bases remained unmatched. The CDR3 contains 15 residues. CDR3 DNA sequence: TGTGCCAGCAGTTCCCCCTCAGGGGGGAACACTGAAGCTTTCTTT. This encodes CASSSPSGGNTEAFF.

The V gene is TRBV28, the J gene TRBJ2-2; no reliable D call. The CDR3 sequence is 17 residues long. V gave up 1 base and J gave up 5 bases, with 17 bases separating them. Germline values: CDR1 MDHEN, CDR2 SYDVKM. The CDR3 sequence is CASSLFLILVSTGELFF. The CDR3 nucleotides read TGTGCCAGCAGTTTATTCCTTATTCTCGTGTCAACCGGGGAGCTGTTTTTT.

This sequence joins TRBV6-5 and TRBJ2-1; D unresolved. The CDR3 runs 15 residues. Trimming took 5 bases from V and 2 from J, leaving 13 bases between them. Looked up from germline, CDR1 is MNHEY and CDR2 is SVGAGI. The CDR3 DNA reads TGTGCCAGCAGTCCGCGGAGAACCCCCTACAATGAGCAGTTCTTC. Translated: CASSPRRTPYNEQFF.

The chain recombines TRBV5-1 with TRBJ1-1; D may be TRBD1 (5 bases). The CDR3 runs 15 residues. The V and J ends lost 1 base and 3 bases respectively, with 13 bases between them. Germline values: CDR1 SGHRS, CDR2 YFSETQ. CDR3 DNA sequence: TGCGCCAGCAGCTTGCGGGGACTGGGGGACACTGAAGCTTTCTTT. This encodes CASSLRGLGDTEAFF.

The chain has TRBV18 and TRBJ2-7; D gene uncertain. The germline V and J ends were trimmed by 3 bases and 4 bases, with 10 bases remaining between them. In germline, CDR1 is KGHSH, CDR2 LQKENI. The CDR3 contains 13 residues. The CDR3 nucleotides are TGTGCCAGCTCACCTCCCCTGCGGTACGAGCAGTACTTC. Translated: CASSPPLRYEQYF.

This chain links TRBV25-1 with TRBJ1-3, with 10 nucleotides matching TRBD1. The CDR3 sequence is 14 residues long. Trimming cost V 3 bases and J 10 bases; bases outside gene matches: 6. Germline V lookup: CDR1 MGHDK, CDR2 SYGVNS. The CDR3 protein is CASSDRDRGVTIYF. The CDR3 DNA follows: TGTGCCAGCAGTGATAGGGACAGGGGTGTGACCATATATTTT.